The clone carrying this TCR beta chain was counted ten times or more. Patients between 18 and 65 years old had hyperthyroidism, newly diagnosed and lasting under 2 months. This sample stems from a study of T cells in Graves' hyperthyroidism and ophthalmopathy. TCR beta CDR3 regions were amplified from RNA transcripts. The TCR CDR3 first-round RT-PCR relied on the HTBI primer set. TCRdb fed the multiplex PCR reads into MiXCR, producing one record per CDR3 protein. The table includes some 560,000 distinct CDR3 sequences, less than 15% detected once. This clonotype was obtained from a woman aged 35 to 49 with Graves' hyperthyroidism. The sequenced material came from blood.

The CDR3 region has the DNA TGCAGTGCTAGAGATCGGGCAGGGGGCTTATACAATGAGCAGTTCTTC. Translation gives CSARDRAGGLYNEQFF. The chain has TRBV20-1 and TRBJ2-1; TRBD1 matches 8 bases. This CDR3 comprises 16 residues. CDR1 and CDR2 (germline): DFQATT, SNEGSKA (reference sequence). With 0 bases clipped from V and 4 bases from J, the junction kept 8 bases outside the gene matches.